The 5 T cell receptor beta chains below all came from one sample that was sequenced in a study of blood T cell repertoires in COVID-19. The data were produced by immunoSEQ multiplex PCR, yet TCRdb's version contains in-frame clones alone and is incomplete. The sample shows approximately 180,000 clones, around 89% of them seen only once. Input material: peripheral blood. All receptors derive from a man aged 35 to 55 with active or convalescent COVID-19.

The CDR3 DNA is TGTGCCAGTCGACAGCGGGGGGGCCCAGATACGCAGTATTTT. Residues: CASRQRGGPDTQYF. The gene calls are TRBV19 and TRBJ2-3; the match to TRBD2 covers 10 bases. This CDR3 contains 14 residues. The trim removed 8 bases at V and 4 bases at J, leaving 6 bases unmatched. CDR1 and CDR2 from the germline V gene are LNHDA and SQIVND (reference sequence).

This clone was seen a handful of times. This sequence joins TRBV18 and TRBJ2-2, with D hard to call. The V and J ends lost 4 bases and 6 bases respectively, with 3 bases between them. CDR3 length: 11 residues. Germline V gene lookup returns CDR1 KGHSH and CDR2 LQKENI. The CDR3, as DNA: TGTGCCAGCTCACTAGCCGGGGAGCTGTTTTTT. Amino acids: CASSLAGELFF.

As concerns this clone: A read error may produce the germline difference seen at one junction end. The chain links TRBV6-2 or TRBV6-3 to TRBJ1-2; TRBD1 might be the D (5 bases). Germline V gene sequence: CDR1 MNHEY, CDR2 SVGEGT. The CDR3 runs to 13 residues. For the CDR3, the DNA is TGTGCCAGCAGTTCCCTAGATCCAACGACAGCCGGCTTC. Protein: CASSSLDPTTAGF.

V is TRBV6-2 or TRBV6-3 and J is TRBJ1-6; 7 bases line up with TRBD1. Germline V lookup: CDR1 MNHEY, CDR2 SVGEGT. V lost 6 bases to trimming and J lost 9 bases; unmatched junction nucleotides: 11. The CDR3 contains 15 residues. The CDR3 DNA reads as TGTGCCAGCAGCTCCTTGACAGGGACGAGTTCACCCCTCCACTTT. Translated: CASSSLTGTSSPLHF.

The chain combines TRBV19 with TRBJ1-6; D is unclear. The CDR3 covers 12 residues. Deletions cut 3 bases from V and 7 bases from J, with 4 bases between. Germline CDR1 LNHDA, CDR2 SQIVND (reference sequence). This CDR3 is CASSIPNSPLHF. CDR3 coding DNA: TGTGCCAGTAGTATTCCGAATTCACCCCTCCACTTT.